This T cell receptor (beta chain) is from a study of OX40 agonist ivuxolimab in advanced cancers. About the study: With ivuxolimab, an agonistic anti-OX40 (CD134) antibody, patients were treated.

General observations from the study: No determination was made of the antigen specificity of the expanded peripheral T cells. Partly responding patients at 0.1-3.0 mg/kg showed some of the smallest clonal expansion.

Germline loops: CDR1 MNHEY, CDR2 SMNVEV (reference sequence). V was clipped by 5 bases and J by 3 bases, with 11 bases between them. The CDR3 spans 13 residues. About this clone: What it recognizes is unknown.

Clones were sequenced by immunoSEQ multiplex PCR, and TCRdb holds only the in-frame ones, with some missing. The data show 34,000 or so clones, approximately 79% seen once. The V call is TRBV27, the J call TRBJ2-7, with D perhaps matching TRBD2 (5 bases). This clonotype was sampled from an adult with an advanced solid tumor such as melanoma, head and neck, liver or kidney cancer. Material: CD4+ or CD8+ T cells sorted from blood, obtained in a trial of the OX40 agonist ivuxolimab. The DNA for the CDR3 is TGTGCCAGCAGTCATGGAGGATACTACGAGCAGTACTTC. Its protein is CASSHGGYYEQYF.